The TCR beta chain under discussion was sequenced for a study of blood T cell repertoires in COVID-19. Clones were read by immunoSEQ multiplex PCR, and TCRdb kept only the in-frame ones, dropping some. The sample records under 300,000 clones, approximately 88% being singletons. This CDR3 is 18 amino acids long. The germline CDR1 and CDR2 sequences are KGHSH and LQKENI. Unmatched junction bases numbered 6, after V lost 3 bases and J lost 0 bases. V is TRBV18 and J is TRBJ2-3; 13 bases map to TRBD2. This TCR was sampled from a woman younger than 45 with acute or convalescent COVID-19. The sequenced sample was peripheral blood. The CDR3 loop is CASSPRLAGGSSTDTQYF. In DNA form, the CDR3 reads TGTGCCAGCTCACCGAGACTAGCGGGAGGATCTAGCACAGATACGCAGTATTTT.